The clone carrying this T cell receptor (beta chain) was observed at least ten times. What it recognizes is unknown. Unmatched junction bases numbered 5, after V lost 1 base and J lost 0 bases. Germline CDR1 SEHNR, CDR2 FQNEAQ (reference sequence). This CDR3 region has 16 residues. The data derive from a study of CD8 T cells in ankylosing spondylitis. Construction of TCR beta libraries was performed using quantitative 5'-RACE with molecular barcodes. TCRdb used MiXCR to reprocess the 5' RACE reads, holding one entry per CDR3 protein. Counted here are 500,000 or so distinct CDR3 sequences, roughly 5.2% occurring once; the ten biggest clones make up 3% to 4%. General study results and limits: What appeared characteristic of ankylosing spondylitis blood was a TCR beta motif of seven to nine highly homologous variants.

Specimen: blood, either unsorted or a sorted T cell fraction (not recorded which). The sequence was obtained from a male donor with ankylosing spondylitis. This chain connects TRBV7-9 to TRBJ2-7; 8 bases fit TRBD2. In DNA form, the CDR3 reads TGTGCCAGCAGCTTAGGCGGTCTAGCGGGCTCCTACGAGCAGTACTTC. It codes for CASSLGGLAGSYEQYF.